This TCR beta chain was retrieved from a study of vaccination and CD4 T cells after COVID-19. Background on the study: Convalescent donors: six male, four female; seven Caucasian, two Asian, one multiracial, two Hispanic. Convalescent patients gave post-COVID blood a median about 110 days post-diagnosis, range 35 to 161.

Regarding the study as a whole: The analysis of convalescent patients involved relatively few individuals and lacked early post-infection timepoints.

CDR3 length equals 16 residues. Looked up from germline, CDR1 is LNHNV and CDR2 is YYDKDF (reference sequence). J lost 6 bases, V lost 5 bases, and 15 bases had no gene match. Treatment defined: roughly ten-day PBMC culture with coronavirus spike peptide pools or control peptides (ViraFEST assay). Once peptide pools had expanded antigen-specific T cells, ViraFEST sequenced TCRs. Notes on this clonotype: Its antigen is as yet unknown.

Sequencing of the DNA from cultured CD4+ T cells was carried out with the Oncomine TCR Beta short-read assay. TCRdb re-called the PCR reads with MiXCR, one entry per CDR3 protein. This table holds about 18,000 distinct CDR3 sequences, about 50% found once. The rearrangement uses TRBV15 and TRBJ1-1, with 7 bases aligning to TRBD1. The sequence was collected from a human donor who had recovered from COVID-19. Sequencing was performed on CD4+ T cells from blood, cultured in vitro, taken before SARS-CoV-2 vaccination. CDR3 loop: CATSRSNRGLDAEAFF. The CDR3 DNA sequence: TGTGCCACCAGCCGATCGAACAGGGGCCTGGACGCTGAAGCTTTCTTT.